The clone carrying this T cell receptor beta chain turned up a few times. The antigen is unknown. Genomic DNA constituted the template upon which TCR beta VDJ and CDR3 profiling was performed. TCRdb independently ran MiXCR on the reads; one entry per CDR3 protein. This sample has some 290,000 distinct CDR3 sequences, with roughly three fifths found just once. CDR1 LGHNA and CDR2 YSLEER come from the germline V gene. The CDR3 loop spans 15 amino acids. V shed 4 bases and J shed 0 bases, with 10 bases lying between them. The entry originates in a study of CD8+CD57+ T cells in acquired aplastic anemia. Looking at the study overall: The average for DNA from sorted CD4+ and CD8+ cells was 3 to 3.5 ug.

Study-level points and caveats: Patients did not significantly differ from controls in CD8+ Simpson's diversity. Patients had fewer than 35 CD8+ CDR3 sequences in common with controls (the shared set).

The sequenced material came from sorted CD4+, CD8+, or CD8+CD57+ T cells (not recorded which) from PBMCs. This receptor was identified in a human donor with severe aplastic anemia or a healthy control (not recorded which). This chain uses TRBV4-3 with TRBJ1-3; D gene uncertain. The CDR3 region is CASSLNPDSGNTIYF. The CDR3 region has the DNA TGCGCCAGCAGCCTAAACCCTGACTCTGGAAACACCATATATTTT.